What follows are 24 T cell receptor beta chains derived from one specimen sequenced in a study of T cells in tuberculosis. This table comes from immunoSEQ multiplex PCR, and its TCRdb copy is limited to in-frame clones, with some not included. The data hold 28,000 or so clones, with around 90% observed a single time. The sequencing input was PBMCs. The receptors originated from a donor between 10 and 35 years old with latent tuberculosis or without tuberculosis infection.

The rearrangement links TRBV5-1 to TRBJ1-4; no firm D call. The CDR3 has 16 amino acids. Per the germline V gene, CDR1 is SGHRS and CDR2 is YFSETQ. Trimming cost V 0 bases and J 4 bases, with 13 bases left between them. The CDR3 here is CASSLEPGGGNEKLFF. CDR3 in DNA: TGCGCCAGCAGCTTGGAGCCAGGAGGCGGTAATGAAAAACTGTTTTTT.

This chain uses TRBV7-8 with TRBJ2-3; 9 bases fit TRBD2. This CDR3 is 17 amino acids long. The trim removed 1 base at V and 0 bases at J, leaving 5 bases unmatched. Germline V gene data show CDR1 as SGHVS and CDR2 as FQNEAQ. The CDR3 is CASSLVASGISTDTQYF. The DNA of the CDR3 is TGTGCCAGCAGCTTAGTTGCTAGCGGGATTAGCACAGATACGCAGTATTTT.

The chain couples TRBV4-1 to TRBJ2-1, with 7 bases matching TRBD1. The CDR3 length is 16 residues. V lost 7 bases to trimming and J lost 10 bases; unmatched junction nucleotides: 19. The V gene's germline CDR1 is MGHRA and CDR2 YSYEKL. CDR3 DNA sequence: TGCGCCAGCACCTACCAACATCTCGCAGGGGGACGGGAGCAGTTCTTC. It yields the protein CASTYQHLAGGREQFF.

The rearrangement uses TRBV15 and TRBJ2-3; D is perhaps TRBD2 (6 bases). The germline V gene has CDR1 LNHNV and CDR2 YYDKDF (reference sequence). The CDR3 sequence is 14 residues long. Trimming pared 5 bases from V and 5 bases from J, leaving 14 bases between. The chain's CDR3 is CATSGETRRDTQYF. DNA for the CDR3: TGTGCCACCAGCGGTGAGACTAGACGAGATACGCAGTATTTT. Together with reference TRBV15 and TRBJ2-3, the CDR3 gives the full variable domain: DAMVIQNPRYQVTQFGKPVTLSCSQTLNHNVMYWYQQKSSQAPKLLFHYYDKDFNNEADTPDNFQSRRPNTSFCFLDIRSPGLGDTAMYLCATSGETRRDTQYFGPGTRLTVL.

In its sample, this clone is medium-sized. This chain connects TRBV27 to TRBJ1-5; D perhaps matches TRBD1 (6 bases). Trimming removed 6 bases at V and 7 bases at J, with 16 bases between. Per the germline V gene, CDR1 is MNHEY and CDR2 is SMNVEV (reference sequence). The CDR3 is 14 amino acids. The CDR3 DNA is TGTGCCAGCAGGCTTACAGGGACGGGGCAGCCCCAGCATTTT. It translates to CASRLTGTGQPQHF.

CDR3 nucleotides: TGTGCCAGCAGACCAGTTTGGACAGGGGATAAAATCCCCCAGCATTTT. Amino acids: CASRPVWTGDKIPQHF. The chain is built from TRBV5-6 and TRBJ1-5; 9 positions agree with TRBD1. Germline-derived CDR1 and CDR2 are SGHDT and YYEEEE. Trimming took 5 bases from V and 10 from J; bases not matched to a gene: 16. There are 16 residues in the CDR3.

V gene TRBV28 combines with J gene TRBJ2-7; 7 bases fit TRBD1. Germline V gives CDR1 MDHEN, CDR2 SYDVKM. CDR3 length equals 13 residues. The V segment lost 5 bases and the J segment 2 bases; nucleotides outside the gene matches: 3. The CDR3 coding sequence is TGTGCCAGCAGTGACAGGGCCCCCTACGAGCAGTACTTC. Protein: CASSDRAPYEQYF.

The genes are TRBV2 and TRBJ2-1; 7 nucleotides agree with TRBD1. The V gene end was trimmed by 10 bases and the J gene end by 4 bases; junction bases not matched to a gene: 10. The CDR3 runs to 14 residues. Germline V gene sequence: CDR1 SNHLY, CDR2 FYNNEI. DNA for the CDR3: TGTGCCACCCGGTGGGTCAGGGGGTACAATGAGCAGTTCTTC. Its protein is CATRWVRGYNEQFF.

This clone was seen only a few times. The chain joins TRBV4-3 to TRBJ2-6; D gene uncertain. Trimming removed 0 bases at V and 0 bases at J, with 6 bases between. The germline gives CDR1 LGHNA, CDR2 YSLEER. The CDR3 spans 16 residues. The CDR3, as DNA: TGCGCCAGCAGCCAAGATGATAGCTCTGGGGCCAACGTCCTGACTTTC. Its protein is CASSQDDSSGANVLTF.

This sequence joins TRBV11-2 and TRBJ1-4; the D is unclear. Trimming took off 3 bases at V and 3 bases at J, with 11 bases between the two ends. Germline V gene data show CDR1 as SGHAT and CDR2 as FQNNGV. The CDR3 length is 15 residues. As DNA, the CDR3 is TGTGCCAGCAGCTTGGAGCCGGCAGCTAATGAAAAACTGTTTTTT. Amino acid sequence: CASSLEPAANEKLFF.

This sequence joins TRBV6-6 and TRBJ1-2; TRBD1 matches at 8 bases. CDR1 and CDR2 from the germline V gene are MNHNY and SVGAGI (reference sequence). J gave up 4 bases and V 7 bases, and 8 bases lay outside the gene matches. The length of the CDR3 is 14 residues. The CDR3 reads CASTFRGRGYGYTF. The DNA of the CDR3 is TGTGCCAGCACCTTCAGGGGGCGCGGCTATGGCTACACCTTC.

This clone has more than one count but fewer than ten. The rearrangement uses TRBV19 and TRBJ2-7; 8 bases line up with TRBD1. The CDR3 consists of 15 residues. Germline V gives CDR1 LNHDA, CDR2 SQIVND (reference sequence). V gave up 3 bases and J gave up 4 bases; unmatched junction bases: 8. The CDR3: CASSITGTGLYEQYF. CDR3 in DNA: TGTGCCAGTAGTATCACCGGGACAGGCCTTTACGAGCAGTACTTC. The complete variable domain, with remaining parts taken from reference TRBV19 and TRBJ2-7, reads DGGITQSPKYLFRKEGQNVTLSCEQNLNHDAMYWYRQDPGQGLRLIYYSQIVNDFQKGDIAEGYSVSREKKESFPLTVTSAQKNPTAFYLCASSITGTGLYEQYFGPGTRLTVT.

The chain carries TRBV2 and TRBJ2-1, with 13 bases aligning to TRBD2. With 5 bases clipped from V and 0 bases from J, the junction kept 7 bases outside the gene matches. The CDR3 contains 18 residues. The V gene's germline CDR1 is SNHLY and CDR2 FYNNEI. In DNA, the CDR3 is TGTGCCAGCAGTAATCTAGGACTAGCGGGGGTCTCCTACAATGAGCAGTTCTTC. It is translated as CASSNLGLAGVSYNEQFF.

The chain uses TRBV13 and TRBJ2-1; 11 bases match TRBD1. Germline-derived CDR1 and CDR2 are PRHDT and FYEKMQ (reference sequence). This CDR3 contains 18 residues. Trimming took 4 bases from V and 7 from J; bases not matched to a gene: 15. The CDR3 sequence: CASSWKKRTGGRGNEQFF. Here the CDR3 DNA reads TGTGCCAGCAGCTGGAAGAAGAGGACAGGGGGCCGGGGAAATGAGCAGTTCTTC.

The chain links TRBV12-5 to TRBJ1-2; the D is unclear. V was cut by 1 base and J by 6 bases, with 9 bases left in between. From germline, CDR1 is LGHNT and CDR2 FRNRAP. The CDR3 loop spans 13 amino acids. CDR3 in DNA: TGTGCTAGTGGTTTGGGTCTGGGAGATGGCTACACCTTC. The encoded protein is CASGLGLGDGYTF. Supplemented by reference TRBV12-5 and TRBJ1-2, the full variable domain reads DARVTQTPRHKVTEMGQEVTMRCQPILGHNTVFWYRQTMMQGLELLAYFRNRAPLDDSGMPKDRFSAEMPDATLATLKIQPSEPRDSAVYFCASGLGLGDGYTFGSGTRLTVV.

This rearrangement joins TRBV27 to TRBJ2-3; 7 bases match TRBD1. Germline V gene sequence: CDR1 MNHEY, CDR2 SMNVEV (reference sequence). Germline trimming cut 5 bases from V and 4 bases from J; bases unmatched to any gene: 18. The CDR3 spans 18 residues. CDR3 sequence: CASSRRRPGQSRADTQYF. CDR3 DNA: TGTGCCAGCAGTCGCCGTCGGCCGGGACAGTCGAGAGCAGATACGCAGTATTTT.

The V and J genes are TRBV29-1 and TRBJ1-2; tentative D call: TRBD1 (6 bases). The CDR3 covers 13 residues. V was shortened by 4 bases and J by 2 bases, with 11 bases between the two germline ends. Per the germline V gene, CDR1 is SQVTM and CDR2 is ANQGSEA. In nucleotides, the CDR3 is TGCAGCGTTGGGGACACTGCGAACTATGGCTACACCTTC. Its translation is CSVGDTANYGYTF.

CDR3 residues: CASSFIDSNQPQHF. CDR3 in DNA: TGTGCCAGCTCGTTTATAGATTCCAATCAGCCCCAGCATTTT. The chain employs TRBV2 and TRBJ1-5; unclear D gene. In germline, CDR1 is SNHLY, CDR2 FYNNEI. This CDR3 contains 14 residues. Deletions cut 8 bases from V and 3 bases from J, with 14 bases between.

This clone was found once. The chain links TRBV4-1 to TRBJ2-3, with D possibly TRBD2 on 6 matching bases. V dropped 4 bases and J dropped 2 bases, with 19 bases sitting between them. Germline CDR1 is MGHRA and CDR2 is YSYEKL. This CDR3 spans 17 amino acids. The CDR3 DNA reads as TGCGCCAGCAGCCCCGTTCGGGGGACGGACCCCACAGATACGCAGTATTTT. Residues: CASSPVRGTDPTDTQYF.

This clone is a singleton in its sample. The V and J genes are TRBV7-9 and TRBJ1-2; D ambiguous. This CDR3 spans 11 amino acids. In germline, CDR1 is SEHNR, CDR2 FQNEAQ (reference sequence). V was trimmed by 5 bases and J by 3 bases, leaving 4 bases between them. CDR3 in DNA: TGTGCCAGCAGCCCTGACTATGGCTACACCTTC. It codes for CASSPDYGYTF.

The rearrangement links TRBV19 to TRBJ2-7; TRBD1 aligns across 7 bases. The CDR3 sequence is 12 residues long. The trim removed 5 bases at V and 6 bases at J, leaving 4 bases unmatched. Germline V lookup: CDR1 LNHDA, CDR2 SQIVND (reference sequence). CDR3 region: CASSPAGGEQYF. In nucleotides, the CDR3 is TGTGCCAGTAGTCCGGCAGGGGGCGAGCAGTACTTC.

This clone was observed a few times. CDR3 bases: TGTGCCAGCAGTGACGGGACAGACTTGTTCGGCAATCAGCCCCAGCATTTT. This codes for CASSDGTDLFGNQPQHF. The chain combines TRBV6-1 with TRBJ1-5, with 7 bases fitting TRBD1. CDR1 is MNHNS, CDR2 SASEGT, per germline. Trimming removed 3 bases from V and 2 bases from J; junction bases left unmatched: 10. The CDR3 consists of 17 residues.

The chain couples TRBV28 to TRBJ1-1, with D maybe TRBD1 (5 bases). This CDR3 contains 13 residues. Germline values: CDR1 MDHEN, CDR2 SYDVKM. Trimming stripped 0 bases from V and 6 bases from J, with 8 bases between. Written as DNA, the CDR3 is TGTGCCAGCAGTTTATGGAGGGACTCTGAAGCTTTCTTT. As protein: CASSLWRDSEAFF. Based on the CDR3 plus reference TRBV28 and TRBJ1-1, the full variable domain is DVKVTQSSRYLVKRTGEKVFLECVQDMDHENMFWYRQDPGLGLRLIYFSYDVKMKEKGDIPEGYSVSREKKERFSLILESASTNQTSMYLCASSLWRDSEAFFGQGTRLTVV.

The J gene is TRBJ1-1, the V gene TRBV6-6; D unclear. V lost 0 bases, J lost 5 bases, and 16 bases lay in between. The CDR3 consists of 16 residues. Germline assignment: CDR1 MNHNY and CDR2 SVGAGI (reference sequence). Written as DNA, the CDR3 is TGTGCCAGCAGTTACTCCTCCCCCGGGTTCGGAACTGAAGCTTTCTTT. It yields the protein CASSYSSPGFGTEAFF.